The T cell receptor (beta chain) under discussion was sequenced for a study of CD8 T cells in ankylosing spondylitis. Points from the study as a whole: Clones linked to disease were reported to show significant enrichment in matched ankylosing spondylitis synovial fluid. What appeared characteristic of ankylosing spondylitis blood was a TCR beta motif of fewer than ten highly homologous variants.

Quantitative barcoded 5'-RACE was used to prepare TCR beta libraries. A single record per CDR3 protein comes from TCRdb applying MiXCR to the 5' RACE reads. The data hold roughly 180,000 distinct CDR3 sequences, with around a tenth observed a single time. The sample holds a few counts of this clonotype. What it binds is not known. CDR3 length: 16 amino acids. The germline V gene has CDR1 LGHDT and CDR2 YNNKEL (reference sequence). V was pared by 4 bases and J by 5 bases, with 8 bases of the junction left unmatched. V usage is TRBV3-1 and J usage is TRBJ2-7, with 13 bases matching TRBD2. Sequences were obtained from blood, either unsorted or a sorted T cell fraction (not recorded which). The sequence was collected from a male donor with ankylosing spondylitis or in good health (not recorded which). CDR3 in DNA: TGTGCCAGCAGCCGCCGGACTAGCGGGAGTTTCCACGAGCAGTACTTC. Translated, it gives CASSRRTSGSFHEQYF.